Following are 13 T cell receptor beta chains from one sample sequenced in a study of cytomegalovirus exposure and HLA in healthy donors. The study ran its PCR with 60 Vbeta and 13 Jbeta primers. Generated by immunoSEQ multiplex PCR, the TCRdb table keeps only in-frame clones and is missing some. The sample has about 120,000 clones; approximately 80% are singletons. Sequencing input: PBMCs. These receptors were collected from a man between 18 and 35 years old in good health and CMV-seropositive.

This chain uses TRBV4-2 with TRBJ2-7, with TRBD2 as a possible D gene (5 bases). The CDR3 has 15 amino acids. Trimming pared 0 bases from V and 4 bases from J, leaving 13 bases between. Germline V lookup: CDR1 LGHNA, CDR2 YNFKEQ. CDR3 loop: CASSQEDLGIYEQYF. CDR3 coding DNA: TGTGCCAGCAGCCAAGAGGACTTAGGGATATACGAGCAGTACTTC.

V is TRBV7-8 and J is TRBJ2-4, with D possibly being TRBD2 (6 bases). The CDR3 totals 17 residues. In germline, CDR1 is SGHVS, CDR2 FQNEAQ. Trimming cost V 6 bases and J 1 base, with 19 bases left between them. The CDR3 DNA is TGTGCCAGCAGATCCGGGCAAGACGGAGGGGCCAAAAACATTCAGTACTTC. It specifies CASRSGQDGGAKNIQYF.

J is TRBJ2-7 and V is TRBV19; 9 positions match TRBD1. Looked up from germline, CDR1 is LNHDA and CDR2 is SQIVND (reference sequence). CDR3 length: 15 amino acids. With 5 bases clipped from V and 2 bases from J, the junction kept 7 bases outside the gene matches. CDR3 nucleotides: TGTGCCAGTAGTTCACTCGGGACAGGGACCTACGAGCAGTACTTC. Protein sequence: CASSSLGTGTYEQYF.

The genes are TRBV7-9 and TRBJ1-1, with no clear D. Germline V gene lookup returns CDR1 SEHNR and CDR2 FQNEAQ (reference sequence). The CDR3 is 12 amino acids. V lost 1 base to trimming and J lost 6 bases, with 6 bases between them. The CDR3 is CASSLGSAEAFF. The CDR3 DNA is TGTGCCAGCAGCTTAGGGTCGGCTGAAGCTTTCTTT.

This chain's CDR3 is CASSFRERSNQPQHF. In nucleotides, the CDR3 is TGTGCCAGCAGCTTTCGAGAGCGGAGCAATCAGCCCCAGCATTTT. The genes are TRBV5-6 and TRBJ1-5; D is undetermined. Germline V gives CDR1 SGHDT, CDR2 YYEEEE. The V and J ends lost 2 bases and 1 base respectively, with 10 bases between them. The CDR3 runs to 15 residues.

The CDR3 nucleotides are TGTGCCAGCAGTGAAGCGCAGGGGGCGGCGTATGGCTACACCTTC. It codes for CASSEAQGAAYGYTF. The chain recombines TRBV6-1 with TRBJ1-2, with 8 nucleotides matching TRBD1. CDR1 is MNHNS, CDR2 SASEGT, per germline. This CDR3 contains 15 residues. With V trimmed by 0 bases and J by 5 bases, 5 bases remained unmatched.

This clone showed up just a few times. The chain couples TRBV4-1 to TRBJ2-7; 13 bases line up with TRBD2. Unmatched junction bases numbered 9, after V lost 5 bases and J lost 5 bases. The V gene's germline CDR1 is MGHRA and CDR2 YSYEKL. This CDR3 has 16 amino acids. The CDR3 reads CASSRQPGLAGNEQYF. The CDR3 DNA follows: TGCGCCAGCAGCAGACAACCGGGACTAGCGGGAAACGAGCAGTACTTC.

The rearrangement joins TRBV30 to TRBJ2-7, with TRBD1 matching over 8 bases. The V gene's germline CDR1 is GTSNPN and CDR2 SVGIG (reference sequence). This CDR3 is 15 amino acids long. Trimming removed 1 base from V and 7 bases from J; junction bases left unmatched: 12. The CDR3 loop reads CAWSAGQGPTWEQYF. CDR3 DNA sequence: TGTGCCTGGAGTGCTGGACAGGGACCTACCTGGGAGCAGTACTTC.

This chain links TRBV5-4 with TRBJ2-1; 15 bases are a match to TRBD2. The CDR3 totals 16 residues. The V segment lost 0 bases and the J segment 7 bases; nucleotides outside the gene matches: 2. Germline V gene data show CDR1 as SGHNT and CDR2 as YYREEE (reference sequence). The CDR3 DNA reads TGTGCCAGCAGCTTGGGGACTAGCGGGAGGGGAAATGAGCAGTTCTTC. The encoded protein is CASSLGTSGRGNEQFF.

This clone came up once. The rearrangement links TRBV7-2 to TRBJ1-5, with 7 bases that match TRBD1. V lost 4 bases, J lost 3 bases, and 6 bases stayed unmatched. Germline V gene lookup returns CDR1 SGHTA and CDR2 FQGNSA. This CDR3 is built from 15 residues. The CDR3 bases are TGTGCCAGCAGCTCGACTGGACAGGTCAATCAGCCCCAGCATTTT. Protein product: CASSSTGQVNQPQHF. Supplemented by reference TRBV7-2 and TRBJ1-5, the full variable domain reads GAGVSQSPSNKVTEKGKDVELRCDPISGHTALYWYRQSLGQGLEFLIYFQGNSAPDKSGLPSDRFSAERTGGSVSTLTIQRTQQEDSAVYLCASSSTGQVNQPQHFGDGTRLSIL.

The chain is built from TRBV27 and TRBJ2-1, with D possibly matching TRBD1 (6 bases). V was cut by 2 bases and J by 8 bases, with 10 bases left in between. CDR1 is MNHEY and CDR2 is SMNVEV in the germline V gene (reference sequence). The CDR3 is 13 amino acids. CDR3 sequence reads: CASSLAGAHEQFF. In nucleotides, the CDR3 is TGTGCCAGCAGTTTAGCAGGGGCCCATGAGCAGTTCTTC.

This rearrangement joins TRBV27 to TRBJ2-2, with 14 bases that match TRBD2. With 8 bases clipped from V and 4 bases from J, the junction kept 12 bases outside the gene matches. In germline, CDR1 is MNHEY, CDR2 SMNVEV (reference sequence). The length of the CDR3 is 18 residues. The DNA of the CDR3 is TGTGCCAGCCTGCCGACTAGCGGGAGGGGGGTGATCACCGGGGAGCTGTTTTTT. This translates into CASLPTSGRGVITGELFF.

This clone was seen once. The chain links TRBV27 to TRBJ1-1; tentative D call: TRBD1 (6 bases). Germline CDR1 reads MNHEY; CDR2 reads SMNVEV (reference sequence). V was shortened by 6 bases and J by 2 bases, with 13 bases between the two germline ends. The CDR3 totals 14 residues. CDR3 sequence: CASSRQTGNTEAFF. In nucleotides, the CDR3 is TGTGCCAGCAGCCGACAGACAGGAAACACTGAAGCTTTCTTT.